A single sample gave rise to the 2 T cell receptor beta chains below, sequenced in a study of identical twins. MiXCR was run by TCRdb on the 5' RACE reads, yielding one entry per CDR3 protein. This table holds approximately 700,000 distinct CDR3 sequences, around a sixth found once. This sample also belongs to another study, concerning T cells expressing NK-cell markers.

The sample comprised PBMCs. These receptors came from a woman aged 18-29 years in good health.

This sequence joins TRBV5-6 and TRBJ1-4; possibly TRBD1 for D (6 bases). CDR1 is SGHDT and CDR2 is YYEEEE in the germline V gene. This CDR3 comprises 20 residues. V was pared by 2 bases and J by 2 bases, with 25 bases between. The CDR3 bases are TGTGCCAGCAGCTTATCCCGACAGGAGGCCTCCCTGTCTACTAATGAAAAACTGTTTTTT. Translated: CASSLSRQEASLSTNEKLFF.

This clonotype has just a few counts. The CDR3: CASSLVLSANTGELFF. The CDR3 coding sequence is TGTGCCAGCAGCTTAGTACTCAGCGCGAACACCGGGGAGCTGTTTTTT. The chain uses TRBV11-2 and TRBJ2-2; D not resolved. The CDR3 is 16 residues long. V shed 1 base and J shed 0 bases, with 9 bases lying between them. Germline assignment: CDR1 SGHAT and CDR2 FQNNGV.